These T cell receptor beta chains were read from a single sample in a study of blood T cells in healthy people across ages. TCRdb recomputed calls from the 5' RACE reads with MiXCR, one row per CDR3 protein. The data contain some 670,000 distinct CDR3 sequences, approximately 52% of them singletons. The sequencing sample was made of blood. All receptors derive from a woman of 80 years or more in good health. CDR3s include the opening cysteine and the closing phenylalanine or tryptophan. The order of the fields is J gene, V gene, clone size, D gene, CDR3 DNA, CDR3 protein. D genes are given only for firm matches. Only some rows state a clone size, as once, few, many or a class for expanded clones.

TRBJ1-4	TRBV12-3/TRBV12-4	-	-	TGTGCCAGCAGCCTAAGGGGGTCTTCAACTAATGAAAAACTGTTTTTT	CASSLRGSSTNEKLFF
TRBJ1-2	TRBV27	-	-	TGTGCCAGCAGTTTTGGGGCCCGCTATGGCTACACCTTC	CASSFGARYGYTF
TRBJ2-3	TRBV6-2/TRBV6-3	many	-	TGTGCCACTCGGCGGTGGGGACTCGACACAGATACGCAGTATTTT	CATRRWGLDTDTQYF
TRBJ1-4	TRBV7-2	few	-	TGTGCCAGCAGCCAAGACAGGAGGGGTGAAAAACTGTTTTTT	CASSQDRRGEKLFF
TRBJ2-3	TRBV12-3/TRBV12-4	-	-	TGTGCCAGCAGTTTGAGTTTTAGCACAGATGTGCAGTATTTT	CASSLSFSTDVQYF
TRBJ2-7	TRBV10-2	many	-	TGCGCCAGCGCCTCTATCGGGGACCCCTACGAGCAGTACTTC	CASASIGDPYEQYF
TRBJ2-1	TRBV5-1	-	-	TGCGCCAGCAGCGTGGACGGGACGGTCCTCTACAATGAGCAGTTCTTC	CASSVDGTVLYNEQFF
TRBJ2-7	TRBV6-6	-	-	TGTGCCAGTCATAACCGGACCAGGGGCTACGAGCAGTACTTC	CASHNRTRGYEQYF
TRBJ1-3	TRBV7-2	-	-	TGTGCCAGCAGCCCGGGACGGAGCTCTGGAAACACCATATATTTT	CASSPGRSSGNTIYF
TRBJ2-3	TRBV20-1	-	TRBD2	TGCAGTGCTAGAGGTGCGGGGGGGCCTGGAGATACGCAGTATTTT	CSARGAGGPGDTQYF
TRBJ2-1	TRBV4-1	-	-	TGCGCCAGCAGCCAAGGCAACCTGGGGCAGTTCTTC	CASSQGNLGQFF
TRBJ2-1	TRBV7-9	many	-	TGTGCCAGCAGCTTAATCGTGCGGACAGCCTACAATGAGCAGTTCTTC	CASSLIVRTAYNEQFF
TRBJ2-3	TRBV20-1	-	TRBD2	TGCAGTGCTAGAGCGGGACTAGCGGGAGGGGTCACAGATACGCAGTATTTT	CSARAGLAGGVTDTQYF
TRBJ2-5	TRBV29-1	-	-	TGCAGCGTTGACTCTACGGGTCAAGAGACCCAGTACTTC	CSVDSTGQETQYF
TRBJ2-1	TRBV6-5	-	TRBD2	TGTACCAGCAGTTACGGGGGGGACTACTCCTACAATGAGCAGTTCTTC	CTSSYGGDYSYNEQFF
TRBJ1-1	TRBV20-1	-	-	TGCAGTGCTAGAACCGATGGGGGGAACACTGAAGCTTTCTTT	CSARTDGGNTEAFF